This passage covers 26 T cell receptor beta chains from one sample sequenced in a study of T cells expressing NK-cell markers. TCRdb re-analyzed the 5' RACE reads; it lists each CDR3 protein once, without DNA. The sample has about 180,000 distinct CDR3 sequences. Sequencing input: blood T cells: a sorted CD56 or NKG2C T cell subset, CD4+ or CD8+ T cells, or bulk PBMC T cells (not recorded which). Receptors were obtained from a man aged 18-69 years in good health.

CDR3 residues: CASSWKGSDYEQYF. The gene calls are TRBV7-2 and TRBJ2-7; TCRdb's D call of TRBD2 is untestable without DNA. The CDR3 extends over 14 amino acids. Per germline, CDR1 SGHTA and CDR2 FQGNSA.

The CDR3 region is CAISDPGRGYEQYF. V is TRBV10-3 and J is TRBJ2-7; the TCRdb D gene call, TRBD1, has no DNA to confirm it. The length of the CDR3 is 14 residues. Germline V gives CDR1 ENHRY, CDR2 SYGVKD.

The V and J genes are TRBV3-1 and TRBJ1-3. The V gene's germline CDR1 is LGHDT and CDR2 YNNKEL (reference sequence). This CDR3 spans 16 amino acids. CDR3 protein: CASSQDPGSTGNTIYF.

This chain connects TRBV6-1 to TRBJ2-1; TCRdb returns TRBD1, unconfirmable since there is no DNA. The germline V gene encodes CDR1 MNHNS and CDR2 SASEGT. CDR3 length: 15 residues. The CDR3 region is CASSQRDTWYNEQFF.

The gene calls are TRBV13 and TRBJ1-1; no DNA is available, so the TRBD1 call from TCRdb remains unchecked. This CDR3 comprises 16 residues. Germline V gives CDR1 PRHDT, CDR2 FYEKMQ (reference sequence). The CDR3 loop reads CASSEMDRGLNTEAFF.

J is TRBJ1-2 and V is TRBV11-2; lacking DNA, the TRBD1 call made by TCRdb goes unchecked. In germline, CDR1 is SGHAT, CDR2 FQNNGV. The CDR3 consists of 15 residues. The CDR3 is CASSLDRETDYGYTF.

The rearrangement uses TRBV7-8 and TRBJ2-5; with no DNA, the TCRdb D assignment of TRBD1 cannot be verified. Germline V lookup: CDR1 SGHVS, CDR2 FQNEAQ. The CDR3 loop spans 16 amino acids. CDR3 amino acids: CASSLQGPHLQETQYF. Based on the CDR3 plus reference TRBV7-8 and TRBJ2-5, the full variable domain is GAGVSQSPRYKVAKRGQDVALRCDPISGHVSLFWYQQALGQGPEFLTYFQNEAQLDKSGLPSDRFFAERPEGSVSTLKIQRTQQEDSAVYLCASSLQGPHLQETQYFGPGTRLLVL.

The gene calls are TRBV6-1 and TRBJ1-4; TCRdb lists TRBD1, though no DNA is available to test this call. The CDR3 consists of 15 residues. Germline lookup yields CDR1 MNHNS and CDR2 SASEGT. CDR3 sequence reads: CASRDRGRTNEKLFF.

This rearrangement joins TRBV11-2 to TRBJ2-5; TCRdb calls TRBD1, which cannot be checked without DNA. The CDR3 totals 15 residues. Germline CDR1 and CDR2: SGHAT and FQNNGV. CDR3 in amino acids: CASSLLGQTQETQYF.

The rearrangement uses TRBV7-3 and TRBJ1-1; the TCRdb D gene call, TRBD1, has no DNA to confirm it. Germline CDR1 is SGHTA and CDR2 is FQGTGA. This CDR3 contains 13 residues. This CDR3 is CASSLGRAGEAFF. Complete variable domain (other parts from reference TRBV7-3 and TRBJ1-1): GAGVSQTPSNKVTEKGKYVELRCDPISGHTALYWYRQSLGQGPEFLIYFQGTGAADDSGLPNDRFFAVRPEGSVSTLKIQRTERGDSAVYLCASSLGRAGEAFFGQGTRLTVV.

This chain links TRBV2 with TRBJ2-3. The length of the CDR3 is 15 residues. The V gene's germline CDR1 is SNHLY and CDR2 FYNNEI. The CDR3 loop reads CASTQDLLSTDTQYF.

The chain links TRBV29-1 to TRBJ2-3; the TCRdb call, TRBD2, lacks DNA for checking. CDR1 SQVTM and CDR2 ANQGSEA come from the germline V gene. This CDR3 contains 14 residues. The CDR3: CSVEEGLSTDTQYF.

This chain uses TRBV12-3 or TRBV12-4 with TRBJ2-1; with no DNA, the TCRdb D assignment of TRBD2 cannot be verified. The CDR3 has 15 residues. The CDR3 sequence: CASSPPAVGGIEQFF.

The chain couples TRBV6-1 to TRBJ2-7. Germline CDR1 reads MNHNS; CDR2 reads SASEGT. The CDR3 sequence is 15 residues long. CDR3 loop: CASGEYKDSFYEQYF.

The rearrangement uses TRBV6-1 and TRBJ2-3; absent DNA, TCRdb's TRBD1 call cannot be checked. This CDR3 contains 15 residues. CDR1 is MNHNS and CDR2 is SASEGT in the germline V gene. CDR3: CASSRLGGAIDTQYF.

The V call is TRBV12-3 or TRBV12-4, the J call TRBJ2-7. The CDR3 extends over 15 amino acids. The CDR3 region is CASSLAGLNRYEQYF.

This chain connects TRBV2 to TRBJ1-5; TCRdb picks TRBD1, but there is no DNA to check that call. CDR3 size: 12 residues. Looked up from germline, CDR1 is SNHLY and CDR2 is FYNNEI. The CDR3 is CASSERDIIQHF. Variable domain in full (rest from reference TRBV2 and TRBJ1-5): EPEVTQTPSHQVTQMGQEVILRCVPISNHLYFYWYRQILGQKVEFLVSFYNNEISEKSEIFDDQFSVERPDGSNFTLKIRSTKLEDSAMYFCASSERDIIQHFGDGTRLSIL.

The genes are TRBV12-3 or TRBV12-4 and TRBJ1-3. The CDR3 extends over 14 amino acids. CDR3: CASSFSAFENTIYF.

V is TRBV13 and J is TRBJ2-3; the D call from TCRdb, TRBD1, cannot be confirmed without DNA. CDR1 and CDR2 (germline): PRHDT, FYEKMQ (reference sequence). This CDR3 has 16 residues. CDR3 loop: CASSPPTGASTDTQYF. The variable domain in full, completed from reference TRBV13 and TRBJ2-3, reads AAGVIQSPRHLIKEKRETATLKCYPIPRHDTVYWYQQGPGQDPQFLISFYEKMQSDKGSIPDRFSAQQFSDYHSELNMSSLELGDSALYFCASSPPTGASTDTQYFGPGTRLTVL.

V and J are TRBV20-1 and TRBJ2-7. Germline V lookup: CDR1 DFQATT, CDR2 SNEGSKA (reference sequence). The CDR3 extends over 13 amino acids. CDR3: CSARGRLGYEQYF.

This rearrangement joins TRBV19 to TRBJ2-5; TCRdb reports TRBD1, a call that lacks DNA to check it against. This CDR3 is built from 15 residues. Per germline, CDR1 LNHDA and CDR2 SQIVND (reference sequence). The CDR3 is CASSTRTAVQETQYF.

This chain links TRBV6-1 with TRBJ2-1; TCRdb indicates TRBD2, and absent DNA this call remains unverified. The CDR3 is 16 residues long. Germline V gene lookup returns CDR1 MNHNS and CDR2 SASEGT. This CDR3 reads CASSSLAGALYNEQFF.

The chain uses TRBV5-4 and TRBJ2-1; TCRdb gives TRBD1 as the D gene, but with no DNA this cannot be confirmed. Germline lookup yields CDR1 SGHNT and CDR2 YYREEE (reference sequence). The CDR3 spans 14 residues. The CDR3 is CASSLIGGRNEQFF.

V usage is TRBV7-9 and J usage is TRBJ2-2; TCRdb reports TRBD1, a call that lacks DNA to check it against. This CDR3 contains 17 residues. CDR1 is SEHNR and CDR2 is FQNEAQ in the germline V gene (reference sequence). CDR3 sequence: CASSLVGTAYNTGELFF.

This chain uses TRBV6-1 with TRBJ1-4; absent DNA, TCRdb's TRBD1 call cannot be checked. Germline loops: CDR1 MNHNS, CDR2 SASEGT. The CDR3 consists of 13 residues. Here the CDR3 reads CASTTGDGEKLFF.

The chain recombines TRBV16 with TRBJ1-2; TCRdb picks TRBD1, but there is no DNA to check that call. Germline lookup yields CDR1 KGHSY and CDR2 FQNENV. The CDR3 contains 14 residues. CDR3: CASSPLTGAGGYTF.